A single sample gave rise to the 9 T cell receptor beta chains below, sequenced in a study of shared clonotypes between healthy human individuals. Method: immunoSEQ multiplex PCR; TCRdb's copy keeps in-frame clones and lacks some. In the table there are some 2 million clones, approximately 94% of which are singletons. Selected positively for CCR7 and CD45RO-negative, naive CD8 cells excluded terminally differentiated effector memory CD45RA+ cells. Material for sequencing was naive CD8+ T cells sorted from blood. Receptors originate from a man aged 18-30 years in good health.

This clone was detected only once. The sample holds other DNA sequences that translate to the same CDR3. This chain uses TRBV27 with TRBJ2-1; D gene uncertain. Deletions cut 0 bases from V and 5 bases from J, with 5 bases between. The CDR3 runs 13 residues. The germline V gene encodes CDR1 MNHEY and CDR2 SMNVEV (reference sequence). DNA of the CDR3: TGTGCCAGCAGTTTATCTCGGGACAATGAGCAGTTCTTC. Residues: CASSLSRDNEQFF.

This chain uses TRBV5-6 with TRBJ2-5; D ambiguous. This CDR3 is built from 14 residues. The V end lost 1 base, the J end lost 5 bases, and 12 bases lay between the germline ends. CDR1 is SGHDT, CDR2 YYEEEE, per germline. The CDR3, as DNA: TGTGCCAGCAGCTTGTCCGAGGTCTTGGAGACCCAGTACTTC. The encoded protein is CASSLSEVLETQYF.

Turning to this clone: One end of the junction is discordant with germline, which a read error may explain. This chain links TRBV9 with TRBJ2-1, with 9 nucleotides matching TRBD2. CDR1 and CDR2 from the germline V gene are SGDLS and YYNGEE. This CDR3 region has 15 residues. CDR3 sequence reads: CASGFSGSSYNELFF. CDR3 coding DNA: TGTGCCAGTGGTTTTAGCGGGAGCTCCTACAATGAGCTGTTCTTC. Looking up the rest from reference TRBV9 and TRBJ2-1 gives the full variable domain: DSGVTQTPKHLITATGQRVTLRCSPRSGDLSVYWYQQSLDQGLQFLIQYYNGEERAKGNILERFSAQQFPDLHSELNLSSLELGDSALYFCASGFSGSSYNELFFGPGTRLTVL.

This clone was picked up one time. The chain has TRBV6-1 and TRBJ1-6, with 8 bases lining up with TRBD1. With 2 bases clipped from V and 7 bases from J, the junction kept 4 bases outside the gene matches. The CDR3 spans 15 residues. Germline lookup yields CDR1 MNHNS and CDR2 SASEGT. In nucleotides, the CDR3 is TGTGCCAGCAGTGAATATGGGACAGGCAATTCACCCCTCCACTTT. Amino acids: CASSEYGTGNSPLHF.

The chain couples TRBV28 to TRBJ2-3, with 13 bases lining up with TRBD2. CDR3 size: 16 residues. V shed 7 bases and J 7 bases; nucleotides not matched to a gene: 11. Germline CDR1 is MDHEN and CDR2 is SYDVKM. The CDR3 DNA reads TGTGCCAGCAACGACCCGGGACTAGCGGGAACACATACGCAGTATTTT. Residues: CASNDPGLAGTHTQYF.

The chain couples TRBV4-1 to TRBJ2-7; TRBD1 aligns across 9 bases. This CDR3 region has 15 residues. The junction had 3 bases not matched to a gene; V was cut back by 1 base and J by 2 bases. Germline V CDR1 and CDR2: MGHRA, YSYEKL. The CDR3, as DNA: TGCGCCAGCAGCCAAGGCCGGGACAGGGCCTACGAGCAGTACTTC. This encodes CASSQGRDRAYEQYF.

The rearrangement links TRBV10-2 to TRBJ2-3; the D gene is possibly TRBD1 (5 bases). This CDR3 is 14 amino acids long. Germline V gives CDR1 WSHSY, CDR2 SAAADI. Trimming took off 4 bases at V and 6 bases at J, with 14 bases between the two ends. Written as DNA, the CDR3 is TGCGCCAGCAGTGCTGACAGCTCCTCGGATACGCAGTATTTT. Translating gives CASSADSSSDTQYF.

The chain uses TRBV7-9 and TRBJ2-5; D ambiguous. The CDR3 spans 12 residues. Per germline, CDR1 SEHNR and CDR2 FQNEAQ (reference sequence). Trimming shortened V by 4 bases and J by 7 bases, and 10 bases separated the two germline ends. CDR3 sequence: CASSSPWGTQYF. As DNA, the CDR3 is TGTGCCAGCAGCTCCCCTTGGGGGACCCAGTACTTC.

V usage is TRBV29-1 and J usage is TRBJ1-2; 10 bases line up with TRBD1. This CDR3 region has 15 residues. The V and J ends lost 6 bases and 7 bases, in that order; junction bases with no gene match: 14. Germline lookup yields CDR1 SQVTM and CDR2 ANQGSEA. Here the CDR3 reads CSVHTGGQGGSGYTF. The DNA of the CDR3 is TGCAGCGTCCACACCGGAGGACAGGGGGGTAGTGGCTACACCTTC.